This T cell receptor beta chain was captured by sequencing in a study of CD8 T cells in Susac syndrome. Roughly 0.45 to 1 ug RNA was reverse transcribed with random hexamers. With immunoSEQ multiplex PCR, TCR beta CDR3 was amplified across 54 Vbeta and 13 Jbeta. Each CDR3 protein gets one entry after TCRdb re-called the immunoSEQ multiplex PCR reads with MiXCR. Of around 300,000 distinct CDR3 sequences detected, about 91% appear once; the ten largest clones hold about 0.063%. The CDR3 runs 15 residues. V dropped 7 bases and J dropped 4 bases, with 18 bases sitting between them. Germline CDR1 SEHNR, CDR2 FQNEAQ (reference sequence). Each multiple sclerosis control was a treatment-naive patient with relapsing-remitting disease that was either stable or active.

This clonotype was sampled from a human donor with multiple sclerosis. J is TRBJ2-3 and V is TRBV7-9; TRBD2 might be the D (5 bases). Input material: CD4+ T cells from PBMCs. Written as DNA, the CDR3 is TGTGCCAGCACCAAGGACTCCAGTGGTCCAGATACGCAGTATTTT. Translation: CASTKDSSGPDTQYF.